This is a list of T cell receptor beta chains from one sample in a study of cytomegalovirus exposure and HLA in healthy donors. Sequenced by immunoSEQ multiplex PCR; TCRdb stores in-frame clones only, minus some. Of 150,000 to 200,000 clones in the sample, about 82% are singletons; the top ten hold 1.4% to 1.5%. Sequencing used PBMCs. These receptors were taken from a woman aged 18-29 years in good health and CMV-seronegative. The CDR3 runs from the conserved cysteine through the conserved F or W. Fields, in order: J gene, clone size, D gene, V gene, CDR3 DNA, CDR3 protein. The D gene is left open where the match is weak. Only some rows state a clone size, as once, few, many or a class for expanded clones.

J gene: TRBJ1-4; clone size: once; D gene: TRBD1; V gene: TRBV15; CDR3 DNA: TGTGCCACCAGGGTGGGACAGGGGGCCGGCGGTGAAAAACTGTTTTTT; CDR3 protein: CATRVGQGAGGEKLFF
J gene: TRBJ2-5; clone size: -; D gene: TRBD2; V gene: TRBV4-2; CDR3 DNA: TGTGCCAGCAGCCAGCCCACTAGCGGCCAAGAGACCCAGTACTTC; CDR3 protein: CASSQPTSGQETQYF
J gene: TRBJ2-7; clone size: -; D gene: TRBD1; V gene: TRBV4-1; CDR3 DNA: TGCGCCAGCAGCCAAGGCTCAAATACAGGGGCCTTCTACGAGCAGTACTTC; CDR3 protein: CASSQGSNTGAFYEQYF
J gene: TRBJ1-2; clone size: -; D gene: TRBD1; V gene: TRBV6-1; CDR3 DNA: TGTGCCAGCAGCGACAGGGGCAATGGCTACACCTTC; CDR3 protein: CASSDRGNGYTF
J gene: TRBJ2-6; clone size: -; D gene: TRBD1; V gene: TRBV5-4; CDR3 DNA: TGTGCCAGCAGCCCCGGGACAGGGGGTCCCTCTGGGGCCAACGTCCTGACTTTC; CDR3 protein: CASSPGTGGPSGANVLTF
J gene: TRBJ2-5; clone size: -; D gene: -; V gene: TRBV27; CDR3 DNA: TGTGCCAGCAGTTTTTCACTTCAGGGCTGGGGGACCCAGTACTTC; CDR3 protein: CASSFSLQGWGTQYF
J gene: TRBJ1-1; clone size: -; D gene: -; V gene: TRBV9; CDR3 DNA: TGTGCCAGCAGCGTAAGGGGCCGGAACACTGAAGCTTTCTTT; CDR3 protein: CASSVRGRNTEAFF
J gene: TRBJ2-2; clone size: -; D gene: -; V gene: TRBV7-2; CDR3 DNA: TGTGCCAGCAGCTTAGCCTTGACCGGGGAGCTGTTTTTT; CDR3 protein: CASSLALTGELFF
J gene: TRBJ1-2; clone size: -; D gene: TRBD1; V gene: TRBV5-4; CDR3 DNA: TGTGCCAGCAGCTTGGGGCCGACAGGGAACTATGGCTACACCTTC; CDR3 protein: CASSLGPTGNYGYTF
J gene: TRBJ1-1; clone size: few; D gene: TRBD1; V gene: TRBV6-5; CDR3 DNA: TGTGCCAGCAGTACTGGGACAGGGGGGACTGAAGCTTTCTTT; CDR3 protein: CASSTGTGGTEAFF
J gene: TRBJ2-2; clone size: once; D gene: -; V gene: TRBV6-1; CDR3 DNA: TGTGCCAGCAGTGAACAGACAGGAGGCTTCTCCGGGGAGCTGTTTTTT; CDR3 protein: CASSEQTGGFSGELFF
J gene: TRBJ2-4; clone size: -; D gene: TRBD1; V gene: TRBV14; CDR3 DNA: TGTGCCAGCAGCCAAGATGAGGGACAGGGGACCCCTGGGGCCAAAAACATTCAGTACTTC; CDR3 protein: CASSQDEGQGTPGAKNIQYF
J gene: TRBJ1-1; clone size: -; D gene: TRBD1; V gene: TRBV6-5; CDR3 DNA: TGTGCCAGCAGCCTAACAGGGGGCACTGAAGCTTTCTTT; CDR3 protein: CASSLTGGTEAFF
J gene: TRBJ1-1; clone size: -; D gene: TRBD1; V gene: TRBV7-9; CDR3 DNA: TGTGCCAGCAGGGGGGACAGAATGAACACTGAAGCTTTCTTT; CDR3 protein: CASRGDRMNTEAFF
J gene: TRBJ1-1; clone size: -; D gene: TRBD1; V gene: TRBV10-1; CDR3 DNA: TGCGCCAGCAGTGAGTTAATACAGGGGGCTACTGAAGCTTTCTTT; CDR3 protein: CASSELIQGATEAFF
J gene: TRBJ2-7; clone size: -; D gene: TRBD2; V gene: TRBV4-1; CDR3 DNA: TGCGCCAGCAGCCTTGGACTAGCGGGAGTAATGGGCGAGCAGTACTTC; CDR3 protein: CASSLGLAGVMGEQYF
J gene: TRBJ2-3; clone size: -; D gene: -; V gene: TRBV30; CDR3 DNA: TGTGCCTGGAGAAAAGGAGGTACGCAGTATTTT; CDR3 protein: CAWRKGGTQYF
J gene: TRBJ2-7; clone size: -; D gene: -; V gene: TRBV18; CDR3 DNA: TGTGCCAGCTCACTCGGTGTGGGCAGGGACTACGAGCAGTACTTC; CDR3 protein: CASSLGVGRDYEQYF
J gene: TRBJ2-1; clone size: once; D gene: -; V gene: TRBV6-1; CDR3 DNA: TGTGCCAGCAGTGATAAAAGCGGAGGGGCATACAATGAGCAGTTCTTC; CDR3 protein: CASSDKSGGAYNEQFF
J gene: TRBJ1-2; clone size: -; D gene: -; V gene: TRBV7-8; CDR3 DNA: TGTGCCAGCAGCACCGTTCCTTTGGGGCATGGCTACACCTTC; CDR3 protein: CASSTVPLGHGYTF
J gene: TRBJ1-2; clone size: many; D gene: -; V gene: TRBV6-1; CDR3 DNA: TGTGCCAGCAGTGAAGACTCTAACTATGGCTACACCTTC; CDR3 protein: CASSEDSNYGYTF
J gene: TRBJ2-7; clone size: -; D gene: -; V gene: TRBV11-2; CDR3 DNA: TGTGCCAGCAGCTTAGGAACAGGGGGACTATACGAGCAGTACTTC; CDR3 protein: CASSLGTGGLYEQYF
J gene: TRBJ1-5; clone size: -; D gene: -; V gene: TRBV6-1; CDR3 DNA: TGTGCCAGCATTGCTGAGACAGTTGCTCAGCCCCAGCATTTT; CDR3 protein: CASIAETVAQPQHF
J gene: TRBJ1-5; clone size: -; D gene: -; V gene: TRBV7-2; CDR3 DNA: TGTGCCAGCAGCCACAACACATTTGCCGAAAATCAGCCCCAGCATTTT; CDR3 protein: CASSHNTFAENQPQHF
J gene: TRBJ1-2; clone size: few; D gene: -; V gene: TRBV6-1; CDR3 DNA: TGTGCCAGCATCAGTTATGGCTACACCTTC; CDR3 protein: CASISYGYTF
J gene: TRBJ1-3; clone size: -; D gene: -; V gene: TRBV6-5; CDR3 DNA: TGTGCCAGCAGTTACTCGGGGGGGCGAGGAAACACCATATATTTT; CDR3 protein: CASSYSGGRGNTIYF
J gene: TRBJ2-3; clone size: -; D gene: TRBD2; V gene: TRBV5-1; CDR3 DNA: TGCGCCAGCAGCTTGGCTCTAGCGGGGAGCACAGATACGCAGTATTTT; CDR3 protein: CASSLALAGSTDTQYF
J gene: TRBJ2-3; clone size: -; D gene: TRBD2; V gene: TRBV12-5; CDR3 DNA: TGTGCTAGTGGTTTGGGGCTTTTTCTAGCGGGGACTATAGATACGCAGTATTTT; CDR3 protein: CASGLGLFLAGTIDTQYF
J gene: TRBJ2-3; clone size: -; D gene: TRBD2; V gene: TRBV6-4; CDR3 DNA: TGTGCCAGCAGTGACTCACTAGCGGGAGCAGATACGCAGTATTTT; CDR3 protein: CASSDSLAGADTQYF
J gene: TRBJ2-2; clone size: -; D gene: -; V gene: TRBV28; CDR3 DNA: TGTGCCAGCAGTTCGCGACAGGCGGACACCGGGGAGCTGTTTTTT; CDR3 protein: CASSSRQADTGELFF
J gene: TRBJ2-1; clone size: -; D gene: TRBD2; V gene: TRBV6-5; CDR3 DNA: TGTGCCAGCAGTGGGACTAGCGGGGGGGCCCTGGAGTTCTTC; CDR3 protein: CASSGTSGGALEFF
J gene: TRBJ1-5; clone size: -; D gene: -; V gene: TRBV5-1; CDR3 DNA: TGCGCCAGCAGCCCAGGGGATAGCAATCAGCCCCAGCATTTT; CDR3 protein: CASSPGDSNQPQHF
J gene: TRBJ1-5; clone size: -; D gene: -; V gene: TRBV9; CDR3 DNA: TGTGCCAGCAGCGGACACAATAGCAATCAGCCCCAGCATTTT; CDR3 protein: CASSGHNSNQPQHF
J gene: TRBJ2-7; clone size: once; D gene: -; V gene: TRBV15; CDR3 DNA: TGTGCCACCAGCAGAGACCCTGACAGGAACGAGCAGTACTTC; CDR3 protein: CATSRDPDRNEQYF
J gene: TRBJ1-2; clone size: -; D gene: -; V gene: TRBV29-1; CDR3 DNA: TGCAGCGTTCCCGGGGGGGTATCATATGGCTACACCTTC; CDR3 protein: CSVPGGVSYGYTF
J gene: TRBJ2-5; clone size: -; D gene: -; V gene: TRBV29-1; CDR3 DNA: TGCAGCGTACCCGTAGGGGGACAAGAGACCCAGTACTTC; CDR3 protein: CSVPVGGQETQYF